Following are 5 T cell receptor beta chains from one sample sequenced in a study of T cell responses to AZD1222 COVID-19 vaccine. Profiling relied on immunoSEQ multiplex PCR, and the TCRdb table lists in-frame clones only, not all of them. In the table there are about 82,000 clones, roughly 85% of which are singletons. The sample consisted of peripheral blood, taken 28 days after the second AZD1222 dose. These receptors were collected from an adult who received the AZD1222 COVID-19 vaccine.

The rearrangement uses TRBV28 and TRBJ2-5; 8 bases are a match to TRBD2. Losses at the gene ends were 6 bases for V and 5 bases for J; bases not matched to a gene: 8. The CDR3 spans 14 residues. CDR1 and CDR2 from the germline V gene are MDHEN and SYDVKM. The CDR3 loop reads CASSLAGLLETQYF. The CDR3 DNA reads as TGTGCCAGCAGCTTAGCGGGACTACTTGAGACCCAGTACTTC.

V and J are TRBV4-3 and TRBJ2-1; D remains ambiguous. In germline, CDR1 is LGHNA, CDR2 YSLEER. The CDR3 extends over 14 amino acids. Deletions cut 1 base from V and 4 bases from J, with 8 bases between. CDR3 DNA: TGCGCCAGCAGCCAAGGGGTAGGGTACAATGAGCAGTTCTTC. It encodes CASSQGVGYNEQFF.

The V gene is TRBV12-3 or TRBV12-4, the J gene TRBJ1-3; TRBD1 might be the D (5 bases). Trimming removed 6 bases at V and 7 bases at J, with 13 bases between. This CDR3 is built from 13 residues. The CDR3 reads CASSRGRRNTIYF. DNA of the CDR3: TGTGCCAGCAGCCGGGGACGTCGGAACACCATATATTTT.

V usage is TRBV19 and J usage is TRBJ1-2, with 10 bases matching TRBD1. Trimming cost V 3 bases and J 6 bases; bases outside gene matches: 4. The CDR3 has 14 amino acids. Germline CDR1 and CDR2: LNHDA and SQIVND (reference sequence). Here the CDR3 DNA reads TGTGCCAGTAGTATTGACAGGGGGCGGAATGGCTACACCTTC. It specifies CASSIDRGRNGYTF.

The DNA for the CDR3 is TGTGCCAGCAGTTCCCAGATTAGACTAGCGGGGGGTATCAATGAGCAGTTCTTC. It specifies CASSSQIRLAGGINEQFF. The J gene is TRBJ2-1, the V gene TRBV6-2 or TRBV6-3, with 13 bases matching TRBD2. CDR1 and CDR2 from the germline V gene are MNHEY and SVGEGT. Trimming took 4 bases from V and 6 from J; bases not matched to a gene: 12. CDR3 length equals 18 residues.